The 6 T cell receptor beta chains in this list originate from one sample, sequenced in a study of response to subunit inactivated influenza vaccine. TCRdb redid the calling of the RT-PCR reads with MiXCR, one entry per CDR3 protein. The sample carries 500,000 to 600,000 distinct CDR3 sequences, over 10% recorded once. The input for sequencing was PBMCs from blood, taken about 40 days after vaccination. Receptor source: a man in his fifties who received an inactivated influenza vaccine.

The V and J genes are TRBV7-2 and TRBJ1-1; D remains ambiguous. Trimming stripped 5 bases from V and 1 base from J, with 14 bases between. The germline gives CDR1 SGHTA, CDR2 FQGNSA. The CDR3 is 15 residues long. The CDR3 sequence: CASSPMVGPNTEAFF. CDR3 bases: TGTGCCAGCAGCCCCATGGTGGGTCCGAACACTGAAGCTTTCTTT. The full variable domain, rest sourced from reference TRBV7-2 and TRBJ1-1, is GAGVSQSPSNKVTEKGKDVELRCDPISGHTALYWYRQSLGQGLEFLIYFQGNSAPDKSGLPSDRFSAERTGGSVSTLTIQRTQQEDSAVYLCASSPMVGPNTEAFFGQGTRLTVV.

This clonotype was seen a handful of times. The V and J genes are TRBV5-1 and TRBJ1-1, with D tentatively TRBD1 (5 bases). Germline lookup yields CDR1 SGHRS and CDR2 YFSETQ. CDR3 length: 16 amino acids. Trimming cost V 7 bases and J 6 bases, with 25 bases left between them. The CDR3 coding sequence is TGCGCCAGCGGACGGGGCTGGGACGGGGAAGGCGCTGAAGCTTTCTTT. Protein product: CASGRGWDGEGAEAFF.

This chain joins TRBV6-1 and TRBJ1-2, with TRBD1 as a possible D gene (6 bases). CDR1 and CDR2 from the germline V gene are MNHNS and SASEGT. Between the trimmed V and J ends, which lost 8 bases and 5 bases, there was a span of 18 bases. The CDR3 has 14 amino acids. The CDR3 is CASGESGAMYGYTF. DNA for the CDR3: TGTGCCAGCGGGGAGTCAGGGGCTATGTATGGCTACACCTTC.

The chain recombines TRBV6-2 or TRBV6-3 with TRBJ1-5; no definite D call. The germline gives CDR1 MNHEY, CDR2 SVGEGT. The CDR3 contains 13 residues. V shed 3 bases and J shed 4 bases, with 7 bases lying between them. CDR3 loop: CASSYISNQPQHF. CDR3 sequence (DNA): TGTGCCAGCAGTTATATCAGTAATCAGCCCCAGCATTTT.

The J gene is TRBJ2-2, the V gene TRBV20-1; D is undetermined. The length of the CDR3 is 14 residues. Per germline, CDR1 DFQATT and CDR2 SNEGSKA (reference sequence). The V gene lost 0 bases and the J gene lost 1 base, with 6 bases spanning the gap. The CDR3 loop is CSARDFMNTGELFF. The CDR3 DNA follows: TGCAGTGCTAGAGACTTCATGAACACCGGGGAGCTGTTTTTT.

The CDR3 region has the DNA TGTGCCAGCAGTCACGGACAGACTACCAACACTGAAGCTTTCTTT. Amino acid sequence: CASSHGQTTNTEAFF. The chain combines TRBV6-5 with TRBJ1-1; a possible D gene is TRBD1 (6 bases). Trimming pared 5 bases from V and 2 bases from J, leaving 15 bases between. From germline, CDR1 is MNHEY and CDR2 SVGAGI. The CDR3 is made up of 15 amino acids.